One sample yielded the 31 T cell receptor beta chains listed below, sequenced in a study of CD8+CD57+ T cells in acquired aplastic anemia. Using genomic DNA as the template, TCR beta VDJ and CDR3 profiling was carried out. One entry per CDR3 protein results from TCRdb running MiXCR on the reads. The sample contains roughly 51,000 distinct CDR3 sequences, approximately 72% of which appear only once. Specimen: sorted CD4+, CD8+, or CD8+CD57+ T cells (not recorded which) from PBMCs. These receptors were taken from a human donor in good health, serving as a control.

The chain has TRBV4-2 and TRBJ2-3; 8 nucleotides line up with TRBD2. The J segment lost 8 bases and the V segment lost 4 bases, leaving 14 bases of the junction unmatched. CDR1 is LGHNA, CDR2 YNFKEQ, per germline. The CDR3 is 16 residues long. CDR3 in DNA: TGTGCCAGCAGCCCGGGGGGGCGGGGCTCCTTAGGTACGCAGTATTTT. Its protein product is CASSPGGRGSLGTQYF.

The gene calls are TRBV11-1 and TRBJ2-3, with 10 bases matching TRBD2. Germline CDR1 and CDR2: SGHAT and FQDESV (reference sequence). V lost 7 bases and J lost 6; bases outside the gene matches: 13. CDR3 size: 16 residues. The CDR3 is CASTPSGLAGADTQYF. CDR3 sequence (DNA): TGTGCCAGCACCCCTTCGGGGCTAGCGGGAGCCGATACGCAGTATTTT.

As regards this clonotype: At one of its ends the junction is not consistent with the germline gene, which may arise from a read error. V gene TRBV2 combines with J gene TRBJ2-7; the D call may be TRBD1 or TRBD2 (6 bases each). The CDR3 contains 14 residues. Per the germline V gene, CDR1 is SNHLY and CDR2 is FYNNEI. The CDR3, as DNA: TGTCCCAGCAGGGAGGAGGACAGCACCTACGAGCAGTACTTC. Its protein is CPSREEDSTYEQYF.

As regards this clonotype: One junction end disagrees with the germline gene, perhaps due to a read error. J is TRBJ2-7 and V is TRBV9; 8 nucleotides align to TRBD1. The CDR3 is 18 amino acids. Germline V gene data show CDR1 as SGDLS and CDR2 as YYNGEE. The CDR3, as DNA: TGTGCCTGCAGCGTTGTTGGTTTCGACAGGGGCGAAACCTACGAGCAGTACTTC. It encodes CACSVVGFDRGETYEQYF.

This clonotype was found once. The chain uses TRBV7-8 and TRBJ2-1, with D possibly being TRBD2 (6 bases). V was cut by 5 bases and J by 8 bases, with 16 bases left in between. Per the germline V gene, CDR1 is SGHVS and CDR2 is FQNEAQ. The CDR3 totals 14 residues. CDR3: CASSPLPGDDEQFF. In DNA form, the CDR3 reads TGTGCCAGCAGCCCCCTCCCGGGGGACGATGAGCAGTTCTTC.

This clonotype was detected a few times. One end of the junction fails to match germline, which may point to a read error. The chain is built from TRBV9 and TRBJ2-2, with TRBD2 matching over 11 bases. This CDR3 has 16 amino acids. In germline, CDR1 is SGDLS, CDR2 YYNGEE. The CDR3 sequence: CASGGSGGVRTGELFF. CDR3 nucleotide sequence: TGTGCCAGCGGCGGTAGCGGGGGGGTAAGGACCGGAGAGCTGTTTTTT.

This clonotype was detected only once. CDR3 in amino acids: CAIRRTGRDEQFF. The CDR3 nucleotides read TGTGCCATCAGACGGACAGGGCGCGATGAGCAGTTCTTC. The gene calls are TRBV10-3 and TRBJ2-1; 8 bases agree with TRBD1. The CDR3 totals 13 residues. Trimming removed 6 bases from V and 8 bases from J; junction bases left unmatched: 6. Germline CDR1 is ENHRY and CDR2 is SYGVKD.

The chain links TRBV6-1 to TRBJ1-5, with 7 bases identical to TRBD1. V trimming: 3 bases; J trimming: 4 bases; junction bases outside the gene matches: 6. This CDR3 has 15 residues. Germline CDR1 reads MNHNS; CDR2 reads SASEGT. CDR3 bases: TGTGCCAGCAGTGAGGCTCCGGGACAGAATCAGCCCCAGCATTTT. It codes for CASSEAPGQNQPQHF.

With regard to this clonotype: A read error may produce the germline difference seen at one junction end. J is TRBJ2-2 and V is TRBV7-8; TRBD1 matches 9 bases. This CDR3 is built from 16 residues. Per the germline V gene, CDR1 is SGHVS and CDR2 is FQNEAQ. CDR3 nucleotides: TGTGCCAGCAGCTTAGTAGGGACAGGGAACACCGGGGGGCTGTTTTTT. Its translation is CASSLVGTGNTGGLFF.

The chain employs TRBV15 and TRBJ2-7; possibly TRBD2 for D (5 bases). The germline V and J ends were trimmed by 0 bases and 0 bases, with 21 bases remaining between them. Germline assignment: CDR1 LNHNV and CDR2 YYDKDF (reference sequence). This CDR3 region has 19 residues. For the CDR3, the DNA is TGTGCCACCAGCAGAGATCTCGGGATTGCACCTCCGTGCTCCTACGAGCAGTACTTC. This gives the protein CATSRDLGIAPPCSYEQYF.

The J gene is TRBJ1-2, the V gene TRBV11-2; the D gene is possibly TRBD1 (6 bases). V was cut by 7 bases and J by 6 bases, with 15 bases left in between. The CDR3 extends over 13 amino acids. The germline gives CDR1 SGHAT, CDR2 FQNNGV. In nucleotides, the CDR3 is TGTGCCAGCATACCACAGGGCTATGATGGCTACACCTTC. This gives the protein CASIPQGYDGYTF.

This clonotype was picked up a small number of times. This chain uses TRBV10-1 with TRBJ1-6; no reliable D call. The CDR3 has 16 residues. The germline gives CDR1 WNHNN, CDR2 SYGVQD (reference sequence). V lost 2 bases and J lost 10, with 18 bases in between. CDR3 coding DNA: TGCGCCAGCAGTGAGGACGCAACGAGATTGGGATCACCCCTCCACTTT. As protein: CASSEDATRLGSPLHF.

The V gene is TRBV15, the J gene TRBJ1-5, with no clear D. V was cut by 0 bases and J by 4 bases, with 7 bases left in between. The CDR3 spans 14 residues. The germline gives CDR1 LNHNV, CDR2 YYDKDF (reference sequence). The CDR3 sequence is CATSREAGNQPQHF. In DNA form, the CDR3 reads TGTGCCACCAGCAGAGAGGCTGGTAATCAGCCCCAGCATTTT.

This clonotype has ten or more counts. The V and J genes are TRBV30 and TRBJ1-1, with 7 bases matching TRBD1. This CDR3 is 13 amino acids long. Germline trimming cut 5 bases from V and 2 bases from J; bases unmatched to any gene: 5. CDR1 and CDR2 from the germline V gene are GTSNPN and SVGIG (reference sequence). CDR3 sequence (DNA): TGTGCCTGGGGGGACAGTATCAACACTGAAGCTTTCTTT. Residues: CAWGDSINTEAFF.

The chain joins TRBV19 to TRBJ1-2, with D hard to call. Trimming took off 3 bases at V and 0 bases at J, with 8 bases between the two ends. There are 14 residues in the CDR3. Germline V CDR1 and CDR2: LNHDA, SQIVND (reference sequence). DNA of the CDR3: TGTGCCAGTAGTATGCTGGGGACTAACTATGGCTACACCTTC. This codes for CASSMLGTNYGYTF.

This clonotype was recorded at least ten times. The chain joins TRBV3-1 to TRBJ2-1, with 8 bases identical to TRBD2. The V gene end was trimmed by 2 bases and the J gene end by 9 bases; junction bases not matched to a gene: 9. This CDR3 comprises 15 residues. Germline V lookup: CDR1 LGHDT, CDR2 YNNKEL (reference sequence). The CDR3 loop reads CASSQRAGAGGEQFF. CDR3 nucleotides: TGTGCCAGCAGCCAAAGAGCGGGGGCTGGGGGTGAGCAGTTCTTC.

This clonotype was seen many times. This chain connects TRBV27 to TRBJ1-1, with D possibly TRBD1 on 5 matching bases. CDR1 is MNHEY and CDR2 is SMNVEV in the germline V gene (reference sequence). The CDR3 is made up of 15 amino acids. Trimming took 0 bases from V and 5 from J, leaving 13 bases between them. DNA for the CDR3: TGTGCCAGCAGTTTATCTGGGGACCTAGGAACTGAAGCTTTCTTT. Protein product: CASSLSGDLGTEAFF.

J is TRBJ2-7 and V is TRBV19, with TRBD2 as a possible D gene (5 bases). V gave up 1 base and J gave up 6 bases, with 7 bases separating them. The CDR3 covers 12 residues. Germline loops: CDR1 LNHDA, CDR2 SQIVND (reference sequence). DNA for the CDR3: TGTGCCAGTAGTATAGGGGCGGGCGAGCAGTACTTC. Translated, it gives CASSIGAGEQYF. The variable domain in full, completed from reference TRBV19 and TRBJ2-7, reads DGGITQSPKYLFRKEGQNVTLSCEQNLNHDAMYWYRQDPGQGLRLIYYSQIVNDFQKGDIAEGYSVSREKKESFPLTVTSAQKNPTAFYLCASSIGAGEQYFGPGTRLTVT.

This clonotype was counted once. The V call is TRBV25-1, the J call TRBJ1-3; D gene ambiguous. CDR1 MGHDK and CDR2 SYGVNS come from the germline V gene. The CDR3 sequence is 15 residues long. Trimming removed 1 base at V and 2 bases at J, with 9 bases between. The chain's CDR3 is CASSESGYPGNTIYF. DNA for the CDR3: TGTGCCAGCAGTGAATCAGGCTACCCTGGAAACACCATATATTTT.

The J gene is TRBJ1-5, the V gene TRBV7-2; TRBD1 might be the D (6 bases). The germline V gene encodes CDR1 SGHTA and CDR2 FQGNSA. The CDR3 runs to 15 residues. Trimming cost V 4 bases and J 6 bases, with 16 bases left between them. The CDR3 protein is CASSSRTGTGQPQHF. Written as DNA, the CDR3 is TGTGCCAGCAGCTCCCGAACAGGGACGGGTCAGCCCCAGCATTTT. Using reference TRBV7-2 and TRBJ1-5 for the parts outside the CDR3, the full variable domain is GAGVSQSPSNKVTEKGKDVELRCDPISGHTALYWYRQSLGQGLEFLIYFQGNSAPDKSGLPSDRFSAERTGGSVSTLTIQRTQQEDSAVYLCASSSRTGTGQPQHFGDGTRLSIL.

V usage is TRBV10-3 and J usage is TRBJ2-6; D gene ambiguous. V was cut by 3 bases and J by 1 base, with 4 bases left in between. The CDR3 is made up of 14 amino acids. Germline loops: CDR1 ENHRY, CDR2 SYGVKD. The CDR3 DNA sequence: TGTGCCATCAGTGATGGGTCTGGGGCCAACGTCCTGACTTTC. Protein: CAISDGSGANVLTF.

This chain uses TRBV10-3 with TRBJ2-1; no reliable D call. With 4 bases removed from V and 4 bases from J, the gap between germline ends came to 8 bases. Germline CDR1 ENHRY, CDR2 SYGVKD. The CDR3 is 13 amino acids. This chain's CDR3 is CAISGELYNEQFF. CDR3 DNA sequence: TGTGCCATCAGTGGCGAATTATACAATGAGCAGTTCTTC.

In this sample, this clonotype turned up once. The chain combines TRBV10-1 with TRBJ2-7; 10 nucleotides agree with TRBD2. Germline V lookup: CDR1 WNHNN, CDR2 SYGVQD (reference sequence). V trimming: 2 bases; J trimming: 2 bases; junction bases outside the gene matches: 9. The CDR3 totals 17 residues. CDR3 residues: CASSETLAGPLPYEQYF. The CDR3 coding sequence is TGCGCCAGCAGTGAGACACTAGCGGGGCCCCTACCCTACGAGCAGTACTTC.

The J gene is TRBJ1-4, the V gene TRBV15; D possibly corresponds to TRBD1 (5 bases). V shed 1 base and J shed 4 bases, with 10 bases lying between them. Germline V gene data show CDR1 as LNHNV and CDR2 as YYDKDF (reference sequence). The CDR3 contains 15 residues. The CDR3 region is CATSRGWQGNEKLFF. In DNA, the CDR3 is TGTGCCACCAGCAGAGGGTGGCAGGGTAATGAAAAACTGTTTTTT.

This clonotype was seen a few times. The J gene is TRBJ1-2, the V gene TRBV10-3; perhaps TRBD1 as D (6 bases). The V end lost 3 bases, the J end lost 5 bases, and 13 bases lay between the germline ends. This CDR3 is built from 14 residues. Germline loops: CDR1 ENHRY, CDR2 SYGVKD. The CDR3 here is CAISEDRTLYGYTF. CDR3 nucleotide sequence: TGTGCCATCAGTGAAGACAGGACCTTATATGGCTACACCTTC.

This rearrangement joins TRBV5-3 to TRBJ1-3, with D unclear. TRBV5-3 carries the ORF label, with uncertain function. Trimming took 8 bases from V and 0 from J, leaving 18 bases between them. The CDR3 runs 16 residues. DNA for the CDR3: TGTGCCAGTAGTATGGGCAGCGCAAGCTCTGGAAACACCATATATTTT. This encodes CASSMGSASSGNTIYF.

J is TRBJ2-1 and V is TRBV24-1; D is possibly TRBD1 or TRBD2 (5 bases each). The CDR3 is 12 residues long. V lost 5 bases and J lost 9, with 10 bases in between. Germline assignment: CDR1 KGHDR and CDR2 SFDVKD. In nucleotides, the CDR3 is TGTGCCACCAGTGGGGGCCGGGGTGAGCAGTTCTTC. It translates to CATSGGRGEQFF.

This chain connects TRBV10-3 to TRBJ2-5, with 14 bases identical to TRBD2. Trimming at V came to 2 bases and at J to 5 bases, leaving 7 bases not matched to a gene. Germline CDR1 is ENHRY and CDR2 is SYGVKD. The length of the CDR3 is 17 residues. The CDR3 loop reads CAISEQGLAGDRETQYF. The CDR3 region has the DNA TGTGCCATCAGTGAGCAGGGACTAGCGGGGGATAGGGAGACCCAGTACTTC.

This sequence joins TRBV7-2 and TRBJ1-5; D ambiguous. This CDR3 contains 13 residues. Germline assignment: CDR1 SGHTA and CDR2 FQGNSA. With 2 bases removed from V and 5 bases from J, the gap between germline ends came to 7 bases. CDR3 DNA: TGTGCCAGCAGCTTAACCTCTCATCAGCCCCAGCATTTT. This encodes CASSLTSHQPQHF.

V gene TRBV7-8 combines with J gene TRBJ2-5; perhaps D is TRBD1 or TRBD2 (5 bases each). V was shortened by 3 bases and J by 5 bases, with 16 bases between the two germline ends. The CDR3 has 15 residues. CDR1 is SGHVS, CDR2 FQNEAQ, per germline. CDR3 sequence: CASSFWDEPRETQYF. In DNA, the CDR3 is TGTGCCAGCAGCTTTTGGGACGAGCCAAGGGAGACCCAGTACTTC.

The chain's CDR3 is CASSAQGEETQYF. DNA for the CDR3: TGCGCCAGCAGTGCACAAGGGGAAGAGACCCAGTACTTC. The chain employs TRBV10-1 and TRBJ2-5; possible D gene TRBD1, 5 bases. Germline V gene lookup returns CDR1 WNHNN and CDR2 SYGVQD (reference sequence). Trimming took 4 bases from V and 3 from J, leaving 9 bases between them. The CDR3 extends over 13 amino acids.